Listed below are T cell receptor beta chains from one sample, sequenced in a study of STAT5B mutations in CD4+ large granular lymphocyte leukemia. The protocol was immunoSEQ multiplex PCR, while the TCRdb copy is restricted to in-frame clones and leaves out a portion. The data contain about 31,000 clones, just over 75% of them seen just once; the ten biggest clones take up over 6%. Source material: CD4+ T cells from blood buffy coats. These receptors were collected from a human donor in good health. Both conserved end residues are part of each CDR3. A D gene is named only where the DNA matches it firmly. Size is stated for part of the rows, as once, few or many counts, or as a class when the clone is expanded.

v_call: TRBV7-2; j_call: TRBJ2-1; d_call: NA; clone_size: NA; cdr3_aa: CASSLDQGWGKDNEQFF; cdr3_nt: TGTGCCAGCAGCTTAGATCAAGGTTGGGGGAAAGACAATGAGCAGTTCTTC
v_call: TRBV7-6; j_call: TRBJ1-4; d_call: NA; clone_size: once; cdr3_aa: CASSQTPSMISIREKLFF; cdr3_nt: TGTGCCAGCAGCCAAACGCCCTCCATGATTTCCATTCGTGAAAAACTGTTTTTT
v_call: TRBV7-9; j_call: TRBJ2-3; d_call: NA; clone_size: NA; cdr3_aa: CASSSGQPTDTQYF; cdr3_nt: TGTGCCAGCAGCTCAGGACAGCCCACAGATACGCAGTATTTT
v_call: TRBV7-8; j_call: TRBJ1-2; d_call: NA; clone_size: NA; cdr3_aa: CASSLDIGGGYGYTF; cdr3_nt: TGTGCCAGCAGCTTAGATATAGGGGGGGGCTATGGCTACACCTTC
v_call: TRBV19; j_call: TRBJ2-5; d_call: TRBD1; clone_size: NA; cdr3_aa: CASTGTGGFRETQYF; cdr3_nt: TGTGCCAGCACAGGGACAGGGGGCTTTAGGGAGACCCAGTACTTC
v_call: TRBV12-5; j_call: TRBJ2-1; d_call: TRBD2; clone_size: NA; cdr3_aa: CASGLSGGPLQGQFF; cdr3_nt: TGTGCTAGTGGTTTAAGCGGGGGGCCACTACAGGGGCAGTTCTTC
v_call: TRBV5-5; j_call: TRBJ1-5; d_call: TRBD1; clone_size: NA; cdr3_aa: CASSFSRDRGLNQPQHF; cdr3_nt: TGTGCCAGCAGCTTCTCCCGGGACAGGGGATTGAATCAGCCCCAGCATTTT
v_call: TRBV7-2; j_call: TRBJ2-5; d_call: NA; clone_size: NA; cdr3_aa: CASSTAAGVAETQYF; cdr3_nt: TGTGCCAGCAGTACGGCTGCAGGGGTTGCAGAGACCCAGTACTTC
v_call: TRBV14; j_call: TRBJ2-4; d_call: NA; clone_size: once; cdr3_aa: CASSQRLAAKNIQYF; cdr3_nt: TGTGCCAGCAGCCAACGCTTAGCGGCCAAAAACATTCAGTACTTC
v_call: TRBV19; j_call: TRBJ1-5; d_call: NA; clone_size: NA; cdr3_aa: CASSNWQGRDQPQHF; cdr3_nt: TGTGCCAGTAGTAATTGGCAGGGTCGGGACCAGCCCCAGCATTTT
v_call: TRBV18; j_call: TRBJ2-7; d_call: NA; clone_size: few; cdr3_aa: CASSPVGGYEQYF; cdr3_nt: TGTGCCAGCTCACCGGTGGGGGGCTACGAGCAGTACTTC
v_call: TRBV5-6; j_call: TRBJ2-5; d_call: NA; clone_size: NA; cdr3_aa: CASSLEGRETQYF; cdr3_nt: TGTGCCAGCAGCTTGGAGGGCCGAGAGACCCAGTACTTC
v_call: TRBV11-3; j_call: TRBJ2-2; d_call: TRBD2; clone_size: NA; cdr3_aa: CAITGGPGDTGELFF; cdr3_nt: TGTGCCATCACGGGGGGGCCTGGAGACACCGGGGAGCTGTTTTTT
v_call: TRBV5-5; j_call: TRBJ1-1; d_call: NA; clone_size: NA; cdr3_aa: CASSLFGPRFTEAFF; cdr3_nt: TGTGCCAGCAGCTTGTTTGGACCGAGGTTTACTGAAGCTTTCTTT
v_call: TRBV27; j_call: TRBJ2-7; d_call: NA; clone_size: NA; cdr3_aa: CASSLEGYSYEQYF; cdr3_nt: TGTGCCAGCAGTTTAGAGGGGTACTCCTACGAGCAGTACTTC
v_call: TRBV9; j_call: TRBJ2-1; d_call: NA; clone_size: NA; cdr3_aa: CASSIGTFYNEQFF; cdr3_nt: TGTGCCAGCAGCATTGGGACTTTTTACAATGAGCAGTTCTTC
v_call: TRBV11-2; j_call: TRBJ2-7; d_call: NA; clone_size: NA; cdr3_aa: CASSPGRYEQYF; cdr3_nt: TGTGCCAGCAGCCCCGGACGGTACGAGCAGTACTTC
v_call: TRBV7-2; j_call: TRBJ1-3; d_call: NA; clone_size: NA; cdr3_aa: CASSHRAFAGNTIYF; cdr3_nt: TGTGCCAGCAGCCACCGAGCGTTCGCTGGAAACACCATATATTTT
v_call: TRBV7-2; j_call: TRBJ1-1; d_call: TRBD1; clone_size: NA; cdr3_aa: CASSRPDRGNTEAFF; cdr3_nt: TGTGCCAGCAGCCGACCCGACAGGGGGAACACTGAAGCTTTCTTT
v_call: TRBV14; j_call: TRBJ2-7; d_call: NA; clone_size: few; cdr3_aa: CASSRGTAALGEQYF; cdr3_nt: TGTGCCAGCAGCCGAGGTACAGCGGCCCTTGGGGAGCAGTACTTC
v_call: TRBV19; j_call: TRBJ2-3; d_call: NA; clone_size: NA; cdr3_aa: CASSIDRGGTDTQYF; cdr3_nt: TGTGCCAGTAGTATAGACCGCGGGGGCACAGATACGCAGTATTTT
v_call: TRBV5-5; j_call: TRBJ1-1; d_call: NA; clone_size: NA; cdr3_aa: CASSPDTAGTEAFF; cdr3_nt: TGTGCCAGCAGCCCGGATACGGCGGGCACTGAAGCTTTCTTT
v_call: TRBV7-9; j_call: TRBJ2-1; d_call: NA; clone_size: NA; cdr3_aa: CASSFGLGPSGNEQFF; cdr3_nt: TGTGCCAGCAGCTTCGGATTAGGCCCCAGTGGCAATGAGCAGTTCTTC
v_call: TRBV2; j_call: TRBJ2-5; d_call: TRBD2; clone_size: NA; cdr3_aa: CASSGSSGRIRETQYF; cdr3_nt: TGTGCCAGCAGTGGCTCAAGCGGGAGAATTCGAGAGACCCAGTACTTC
v_call: TRBV11-1; j_call: TRBJ1-1; d_call: NA; clone_size: NA; cdr3_aa: CASSRKGGATEAFF; cdr3_nt: TGTGCCAGCAGCCGAAAAGGTGGGGCCACTGAAGCTTTCTTT
v_call: TRBV11-2; j_call: TRBJ2-5; d_call: NA; clone_size: NA; cdr3_aa: CASSRGRAQETQYF; cdr3_nt: TGTGCCAGCAGCAGGGGTAGGGCCCAAGAGACCCAGTACTTC
v_call: TRBV18; j_call: TRBJ2-1; d_call: NA; clone_size: NA; cdr3_aa: CASSPPRIGSYNEQFF; cdr3_nt: TGTGCCAGCTCACCACCGCGGATAGGCTCCTACAATGAGCAGTTCTTC
v_call: TRBV27; j_call: TRBJ1-4; d_call: TRBD1; clone_size: NA; cdr3_aa: CASSQTGIATNEKLFF; cdr3_nt: TGTGCCAGCAGTCAGACAGGGATAGCAACTAATGAAAAACTGTTTTTT
v_call: TRBV2; j_call: TRBJ1-5; d_call: TRBD1; clone_size: few; cdr3_aa: CASSDNAGGRAPQQPQHF; cdr3_nt: TGTGCCAGCAGTGATAATGCAGGGGGGCGCGCCCCTCAACAGCCCCAGCATTTT
v_call: TRBV2; j_call: TRBJ2-1; d_call: TRBD1; clone_size: once; cdr3_aa: CASSKPTGQTYNEQFF; cdr3_nt: TGTGCCAGCTCTAAGCCGACGGGACAGACGTACAATGAGCAGTTCTTC
v_call: TRBV29-1; j_call: TRBJ2-7; d_call: NA; clone_size: NA; cdr3_aa: CSAQKDTNYEQYF; cdr3_nt: TGCAGCGCCCAAAAGGACACGAACTACGAGCAGTACTTC
v_call: TRBV25-1; j_call: TRBJ2-4; d_call: NA; clone_size: NA; cdr3_aa: CASSEPQERNIQYF; cdr3_nt: TGTGCCAGCAGTGAACCACAGGAGAGAAACATTCAGTACTTC
v_call: TRBV5-6; j_call: TRBJ1-2; d_call: NA; clone_size: few; cdr3_aa: CASRGSGSRHNYGYTF; cdr3_nt: TGTGCCAGCAGGGGGTCTGGCAGCAGACATAACTATGGCTACACCTTC
v_call: TRBV19; j_call: TRBJ2-2; d_call: TRBD2; clone_size: NA; cdr3_aa: CASRSGLAGGQNTGELFF; cdr3_nt: TGTGCCAGTAGGTCGGGACTAGCGGGGGGGCAGAACACCGGGGAGCTGTTTTTT
v_call: TRBV7-2; j_call: TRBJ1-2; d_call: TRBD1; clone_size: few; cdr3_aa: CASSRRGQNYGYTF; cdr3_nt: TGTGCCAGCAGCCGTAGGGGACAGAACTATGGCTACACCTTC